The entry that follows covers one TCR beta chain sequence. At one end, the junction sequence differs from germline, possibly due to a read error. The record originates from a study of blood T cells in healthy people across ages. Sample-barcoded 5' priming and a J-beta primer mix drove a second PCR of roughly 6 to 12 cycles. Unique molecular identifiers of 12 random nucleotides labeled each cDNA. TCRdb reanalysed the 5' RACE reads using MiXCR and keeps one entry per CDR3 protein. The table lists some 1.8 million distinct CDR3 sequences, about two fifths of them singletons. The germline V gene encodes CDR1 ENHRY and CDR2 SYGVKD. CDR3 length equals 16 residues.

This chain connects TRBV10-3 to TRBJ2-3; D ambiguous. This clonotype was obtained from a human donor in good health. Sample: blood. The CDR3 DNA reads TGTGCCATAAGATCCCCGGCTCGATTCAGCACAGATGCGCAGTATTTT. Residues: CAIRSPARFSTDAQYF.